This is a list of T cell receptor beta chains from one sample in a study of cytomegalovirus exposure and HLA in healthy donors. Here immunoSEQ multiplex PCR was the method, and the copy in TCRdb shows in-frame clones only, minus some. The top ten clones hold 0.95% to 1.5% of a sample with over 100,000 clones, 89% of them seen once. The sample comprised PBMCs. These receptors all stem from a woman aged 18-29 years in good health and CMV-seronegative. Each CDR3 is given with its conserved first and last residue. A D gene is named only where the DNA matches it firmly. Size is stated for part of the rows, as once, few or many counts, or as a class when the clone is expanded.

D gene	J gene	V gene	clone size	CDR3 DNA	CDR3 protein
.	TRBJ1-3	TRBV9	.	TGTGCCAGCCGCGGGGATGCGGGGAGAAGGCGAAACACCATATATTTT	CASRGDAGRRRNTIYF
.	TRBJ1-1	TRBV10-3	.	TGTGCCATCAGTGACCCGCTCGGTGAGATGGCTGAAGCTTTCTTT	CAISDPLGEMAEAFF
.	TRBJ2-7	TRBV6-1	many	TGTGCCAGCCAGAGACAGACCCCCTACGAGCAGTACTTC	CASQRQTPYEQYF
.	TRBJ2-1	TRBV6-5	.	TGTGCCAGCAGTTACTCTAGGGGGGGCAATGAGCAGTTCTTC	CASSYSRGGNEQFF
TRBD1	TRBJ1-5	TRBV5-6	.	TGTGCCAGCAGCTCAACGACAGGGTTTTTACGTCAGCCCCAGCATTTT	CASSSTTGFLRQPQHF
TRBD2	TRBJ2-3	TRBV29-1	.	TGCAGCGTTGGGGGGACTAGCGAAGATAGCACAGATACGCAGTATTTT	CSVGGTSEDSTDTQYF
.	TRBJ1-2	TRBV10-3	.	TGTGCCACTCACCCAGGGTCTTCGAACTATGGCTACACCTTC	CATHPGSSNYGYTF
.	TRBJ1-2	TRBV2	.	TGTGCCAGCAGTGAAGCGCTTGGGGCCCCAGTCGCTAACTATGGCTACACCTTC	CASSEALGAPVANYGYTF
TRBD1	TRBJ2-5	TRBV6-5	.	TGTGCCACCCGACAGGGGCGGTACCAAGAGACCCAGTACTTC	CATRQGRYQETQYF
.	TRBJ1-5	TRBV19	.	TGTGCCAGTAGTCTAGGGACACCGCATAGCAATCAGCCCCAGCATTTT	CASSLGTPHSNQPQHF
TRBD2	TRBJ2-7	TRBV18	.	TGTGCCAGCTCACCACCTACTAGCGGGGGGTACGAGCAGTACTTC	CASSPPTSGGYEQYF
TRBD1	TRBJ1-5	TRBV27	.	TGTGCCAGCAGTTTTGGGGGACAGGGTCAGCCCCAGCATTTT	CASSFGGQGQPQHF
TRBD2	TRBJ2-7	TRBV7-3	.	TGTGCCAGCAGCCCAAGCTTAGCGGGGGGAAACGAGCAGTACTTC	CASSPSLAGGNEQYF
.	TRBJ1-1	TRBV4-1	.	TGCGCCAGCAGCCGCGCGGCAGGGTATGAAGCTTTCTTT	CASSRAAGYEAFF
.	TRBJ1-6	TRBV21-1	.	TGTGCCAGCAGAATTGAGGATGGATACTATAATTCACCCCTCCACTTT	CASRIEDGYYNSPLHF
TRBD2	TRBJ2-3	TRBV9	.	TGTGCCAGCAGCGTAAGTTATAGCGGGGGGACACCTAGCACAGATACGCAGTATTTT	CASSVSYSGGTPSTDTQYF
TRBD2	TRBJ2-1	TRBV7-9	.	TGTGCCAGCAGCCTTTCGACCGCGGGGGTAGCGTTCTTC	CASSLSTAGVAFF
.	TRBJ1-5	TRBV6-5	.	TGTGCCAGCAGTTACTCAAAGCCAAGCAATCAGCCCCAGCATTTT	CASSYSKPSNQPQHF
.	TRBJ1-3	TRBV4-2	.	TGTGCCAGCAGCGGGGGGGGCGCTGGAAACACCATATATTTT	CASSGGGAGNTIYF
.	TRBJ2-5	TRBV6-5	.	TGTGCCACCAAGGGGGGAGGGGCCGCGAAAGGGACCCAGTACTTC	CATKGGGAAKGTQYF
.	TRBJ2-1	TRBV7-3	.	TGTGCCAGCAGCCCCCAATTGGACATCGGAGAGCAGTTCTTC	CASSPQLDIGEQFF
.	TRBJ1-4	TRBV5-1	.	TGCGCCAGCAGGAGTGATGCAACTAATGAAAAACTGTTTTTT	CASRSDATNEKLFF
TRBD2	TRBJ2-3	TRBV29-1	.	TGCAGCCCAATTATAGGGGGACTAGCGGGGGTCACAGATACGCAGTATTTT	CSPIIGGLAGVTDTQYF
TRBD2	TRBJ2-3	TRBV7-6	.	TGTGCCAGCAGCTCCCCGGGACTAGCGGGAGGTACGCAGTATTTT	CASSSPGLAGGTQYF
.	TRBJ2-5	TRBV19	.	TGTGCCAGTAGTATAGACAGGGTGGGGGAGACCCAGTACTTC	CASSIDRVGETQYF
.	TRBJ2-3	TRBV9	.	TGTGCCAGCAGGGAGGGACAGCTCGCCACAGATACGCAGTATTTT	CASREGQLATDTQYF
TRBD2	TRBJ2-2	TRBV7-9	.	TGTGCCAGCAGCTGGACTAGAGACACCGGGGAGCTGTTTTTT	CASSWTRDTGELFF
.	TRBJ1-5	TRBV5-1	.	TGCGCCAGCAGCGCCCTTGCGGGGGGCAATCAGCCCCAGCATTTT	CASSALAGGNQPQHF
.	TRBJ1-1	TRBV6-6	.	TGTGCCAGCAGTTACACCATCCCCACAAACACTGAAGCTTTCTTT	CASSYTIPTNTEAFF
.	TRBJ1-1	TRBV18	.	TGTGCCAGCTCACCGAAGCAGGGAGGGGGCACTGAAGCTTTCTTT	CASSPKQGGGTEAFF
TRBD1	TRBJ2-1	TRBV19	.	TGTGCCACCATGGGGGGACAGGGGGCGCAGTGGTCCTACAATGAGCAGTTCTTC	CATMGGQGAQWSYNEQFF